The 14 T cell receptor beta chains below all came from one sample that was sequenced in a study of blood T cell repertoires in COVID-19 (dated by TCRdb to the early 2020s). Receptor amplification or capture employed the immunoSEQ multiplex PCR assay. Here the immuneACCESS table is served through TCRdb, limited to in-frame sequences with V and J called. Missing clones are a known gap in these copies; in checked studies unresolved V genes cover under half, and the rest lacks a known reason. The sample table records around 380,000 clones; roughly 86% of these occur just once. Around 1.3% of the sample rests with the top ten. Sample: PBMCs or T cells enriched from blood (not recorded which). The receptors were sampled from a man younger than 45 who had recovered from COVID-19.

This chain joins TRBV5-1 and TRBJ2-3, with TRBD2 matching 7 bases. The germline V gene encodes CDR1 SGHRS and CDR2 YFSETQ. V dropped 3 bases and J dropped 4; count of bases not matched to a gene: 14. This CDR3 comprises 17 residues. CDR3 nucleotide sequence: TGCGCCAGCAGCTCAACCCCCGGCAGCGGGGAGTCAGATACGCAGTATTTT. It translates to CASSSTPGSGESDTQYF.

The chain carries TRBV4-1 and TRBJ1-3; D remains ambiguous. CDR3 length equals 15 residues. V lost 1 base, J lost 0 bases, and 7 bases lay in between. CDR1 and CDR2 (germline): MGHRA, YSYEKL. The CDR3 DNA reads TGCGCCAGCAGCCAAGTCTCCTACTCTGGAAACACCATATATTTT. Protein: CASSQVSYSGNTIYF.

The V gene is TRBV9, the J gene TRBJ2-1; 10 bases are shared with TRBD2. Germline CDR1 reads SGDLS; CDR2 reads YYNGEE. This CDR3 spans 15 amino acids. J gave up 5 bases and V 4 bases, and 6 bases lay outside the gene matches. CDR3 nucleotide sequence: TGTGCCAGCAGCTCTGGTCTAGCGGGGGACAATGAGCAGTTCTTC. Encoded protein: CASSSGLAGDNEQFF.

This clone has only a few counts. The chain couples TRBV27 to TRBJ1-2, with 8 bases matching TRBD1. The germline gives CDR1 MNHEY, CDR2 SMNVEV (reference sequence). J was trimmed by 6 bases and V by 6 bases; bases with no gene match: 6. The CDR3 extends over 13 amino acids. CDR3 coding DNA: TGTGCCAGCAGACTAACAGGGGGGGATGGCTACACCTTC. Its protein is CASRLTGGDGYTF.

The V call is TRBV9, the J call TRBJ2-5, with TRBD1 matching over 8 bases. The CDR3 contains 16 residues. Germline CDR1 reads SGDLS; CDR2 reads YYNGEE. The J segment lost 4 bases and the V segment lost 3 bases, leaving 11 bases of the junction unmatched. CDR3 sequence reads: CASSARGRGAIETQYF. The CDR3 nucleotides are TGTGCCAGCAGCGCCAGGGGGCGCGGTGCCATAGAGACCCAGTACTTC.

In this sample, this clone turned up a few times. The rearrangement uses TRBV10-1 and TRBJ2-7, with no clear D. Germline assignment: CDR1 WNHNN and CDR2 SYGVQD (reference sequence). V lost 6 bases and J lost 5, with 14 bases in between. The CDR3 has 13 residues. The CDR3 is CASSKDSVDEQYF. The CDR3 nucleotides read TGCGCCAGCAGCAAAGACTCGGTGGACGAGCAGTACTTC.

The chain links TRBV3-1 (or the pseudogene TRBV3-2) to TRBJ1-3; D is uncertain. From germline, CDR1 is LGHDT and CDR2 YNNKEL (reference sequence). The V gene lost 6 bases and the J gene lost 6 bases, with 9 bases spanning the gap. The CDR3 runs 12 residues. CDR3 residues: CASSPSENTIYF. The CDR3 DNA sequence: TGTGCCAGCAGTCCGAGCGAAAACACCATATATTTT.

The CDR3 DNA is TGTGCCAGCAAACCTCTAGACAGGAACACTGAAGCTTTCTTT. Translation gives CASKPLDRNTEAFF. The V and J genes are TRBV6-5 and TRBJ1-1, with D perhaps matching TRBD1 (5 bases). The CDR3 is 14 amino acids. V lost 7 bases, J lost 1 base, and 13 bases lay in between. Germline lookup yields CDR1 MNHEY and CDR2 SVGAGI.

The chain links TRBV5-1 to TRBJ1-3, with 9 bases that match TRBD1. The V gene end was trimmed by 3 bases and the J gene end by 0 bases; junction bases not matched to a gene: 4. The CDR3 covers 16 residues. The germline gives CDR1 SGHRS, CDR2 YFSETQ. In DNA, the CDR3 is TGCGCCAGCAGCTGGGGACAGGGTTCCTCTGGAAACACCATATATTTT. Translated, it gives CASSWGQGSSGNTIYF.

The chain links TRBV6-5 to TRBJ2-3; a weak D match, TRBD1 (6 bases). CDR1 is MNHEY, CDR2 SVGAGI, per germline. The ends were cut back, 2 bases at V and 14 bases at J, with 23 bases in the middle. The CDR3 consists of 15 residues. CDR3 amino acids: CASSYNRQGTQPRYF. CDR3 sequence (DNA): TGTGCCAGCAGTTACAATCGGCAGGGGACCCAGCCTAGGTATTTT.

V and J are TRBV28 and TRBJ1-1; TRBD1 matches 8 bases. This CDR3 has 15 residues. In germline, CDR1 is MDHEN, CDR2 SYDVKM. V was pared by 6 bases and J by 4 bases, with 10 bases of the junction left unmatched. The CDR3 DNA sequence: TGTGCCAGCAGCAGATACCTCAGGGGGCCCACTGAAGCTTTCTTT. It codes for CASSRYLRGPTEAFF.

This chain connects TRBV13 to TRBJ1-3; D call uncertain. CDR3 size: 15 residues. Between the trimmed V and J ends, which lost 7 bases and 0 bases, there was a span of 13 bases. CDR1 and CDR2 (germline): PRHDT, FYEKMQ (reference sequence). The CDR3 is CASTIEKISGNTIYF. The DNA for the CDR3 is TGTGCCAGCACGATAGAGAAAATCTCTGGAAACACCATATATTTT.

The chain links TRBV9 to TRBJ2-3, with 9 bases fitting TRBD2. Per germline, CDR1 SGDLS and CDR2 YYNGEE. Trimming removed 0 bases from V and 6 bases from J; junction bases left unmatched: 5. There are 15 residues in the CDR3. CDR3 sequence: CASSVVGGGADTQYF. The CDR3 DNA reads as TGTGCCAGCAGCGTAGTAGGCGGGGGGGCCGATACGCAGTATTTT.

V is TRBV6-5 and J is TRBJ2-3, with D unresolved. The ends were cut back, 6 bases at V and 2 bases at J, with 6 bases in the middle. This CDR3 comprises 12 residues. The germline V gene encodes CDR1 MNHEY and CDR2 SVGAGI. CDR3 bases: TGTGCCAGCAGAAGAGACACAGATACGCAGTATTTT. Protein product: CASRRDTDTQYF.